This T cell receptor beta chain was captured by sequencing in a study of OX40 agonist ivuxolimab in advanced cancers. On the study more broadly: Patients received the agonistic anti-OX40 (CD134) antibody ivuxolimab. Therapy given before enrollment (anti-PD-1, anti-PD-L1 or anti-CTLA-4) was allowed, and 35% to 45% had some.

In germline, CDR1 is GTSNPN, CDR2 SVGIG (reference sequence). This CDR3 has 14 amino acids. V was trimmed by 2 bases and J by 4 bases, leaving 14 bases between them. The data were produced by immunoSEQ multiplex PCR, yet TCRdb's version contains in-frame clones alone and is incomplete. Of approximately 58,000 clones detected, roughly nine tenths appear once; the ten largest clones hold 0.76%. This clonotype originated in an adult with an advanced solid tumor such as melanoma, head and neck, liver or kidney cancer. The rearrangement uses TRBV30 and TRBJ2-5, with D perhaps TRBD1 (5 bases). The specimen was CD4+ or CD8+ T cells sorted from blood, collected in a trial of the OX40 agonist ivuxolimab. Here the CDR3 reads CAWSKKRGGETQYF. For the CDR3, the DNA is TGTGCCTGGAGTAAGAAAAGGGGTGGAGAGACCCAGTACTTC. Filled out from reference TRBV30 and TRBJ2-5, the complete variable domain reads SQTIHQWPATLVQPVGSPLSLECTVEGTSNPNLYWYRQAAGRGLQLLFYSVGIGQISSEVPQNLSASRPQDRQFILSSKKLLLSDSGFYLCAWSKKRGGETQYFGPGTRLLVL.